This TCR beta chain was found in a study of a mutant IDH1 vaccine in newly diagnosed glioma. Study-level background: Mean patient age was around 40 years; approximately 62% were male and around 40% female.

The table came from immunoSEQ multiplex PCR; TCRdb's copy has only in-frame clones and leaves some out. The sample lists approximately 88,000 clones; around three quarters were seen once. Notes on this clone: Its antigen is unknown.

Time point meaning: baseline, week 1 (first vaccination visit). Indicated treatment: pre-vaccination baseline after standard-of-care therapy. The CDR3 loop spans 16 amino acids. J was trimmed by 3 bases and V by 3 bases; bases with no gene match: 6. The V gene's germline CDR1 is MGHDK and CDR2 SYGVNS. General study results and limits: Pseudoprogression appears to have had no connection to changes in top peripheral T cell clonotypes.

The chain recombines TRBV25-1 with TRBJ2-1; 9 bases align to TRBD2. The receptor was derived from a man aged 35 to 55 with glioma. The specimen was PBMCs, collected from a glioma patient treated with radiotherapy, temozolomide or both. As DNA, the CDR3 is TGTGCCAGCAGTGAGACTAGCGGATCGGACTACAATGAGCAGTTCTTC. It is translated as CASSETSGSDYNEQFF.